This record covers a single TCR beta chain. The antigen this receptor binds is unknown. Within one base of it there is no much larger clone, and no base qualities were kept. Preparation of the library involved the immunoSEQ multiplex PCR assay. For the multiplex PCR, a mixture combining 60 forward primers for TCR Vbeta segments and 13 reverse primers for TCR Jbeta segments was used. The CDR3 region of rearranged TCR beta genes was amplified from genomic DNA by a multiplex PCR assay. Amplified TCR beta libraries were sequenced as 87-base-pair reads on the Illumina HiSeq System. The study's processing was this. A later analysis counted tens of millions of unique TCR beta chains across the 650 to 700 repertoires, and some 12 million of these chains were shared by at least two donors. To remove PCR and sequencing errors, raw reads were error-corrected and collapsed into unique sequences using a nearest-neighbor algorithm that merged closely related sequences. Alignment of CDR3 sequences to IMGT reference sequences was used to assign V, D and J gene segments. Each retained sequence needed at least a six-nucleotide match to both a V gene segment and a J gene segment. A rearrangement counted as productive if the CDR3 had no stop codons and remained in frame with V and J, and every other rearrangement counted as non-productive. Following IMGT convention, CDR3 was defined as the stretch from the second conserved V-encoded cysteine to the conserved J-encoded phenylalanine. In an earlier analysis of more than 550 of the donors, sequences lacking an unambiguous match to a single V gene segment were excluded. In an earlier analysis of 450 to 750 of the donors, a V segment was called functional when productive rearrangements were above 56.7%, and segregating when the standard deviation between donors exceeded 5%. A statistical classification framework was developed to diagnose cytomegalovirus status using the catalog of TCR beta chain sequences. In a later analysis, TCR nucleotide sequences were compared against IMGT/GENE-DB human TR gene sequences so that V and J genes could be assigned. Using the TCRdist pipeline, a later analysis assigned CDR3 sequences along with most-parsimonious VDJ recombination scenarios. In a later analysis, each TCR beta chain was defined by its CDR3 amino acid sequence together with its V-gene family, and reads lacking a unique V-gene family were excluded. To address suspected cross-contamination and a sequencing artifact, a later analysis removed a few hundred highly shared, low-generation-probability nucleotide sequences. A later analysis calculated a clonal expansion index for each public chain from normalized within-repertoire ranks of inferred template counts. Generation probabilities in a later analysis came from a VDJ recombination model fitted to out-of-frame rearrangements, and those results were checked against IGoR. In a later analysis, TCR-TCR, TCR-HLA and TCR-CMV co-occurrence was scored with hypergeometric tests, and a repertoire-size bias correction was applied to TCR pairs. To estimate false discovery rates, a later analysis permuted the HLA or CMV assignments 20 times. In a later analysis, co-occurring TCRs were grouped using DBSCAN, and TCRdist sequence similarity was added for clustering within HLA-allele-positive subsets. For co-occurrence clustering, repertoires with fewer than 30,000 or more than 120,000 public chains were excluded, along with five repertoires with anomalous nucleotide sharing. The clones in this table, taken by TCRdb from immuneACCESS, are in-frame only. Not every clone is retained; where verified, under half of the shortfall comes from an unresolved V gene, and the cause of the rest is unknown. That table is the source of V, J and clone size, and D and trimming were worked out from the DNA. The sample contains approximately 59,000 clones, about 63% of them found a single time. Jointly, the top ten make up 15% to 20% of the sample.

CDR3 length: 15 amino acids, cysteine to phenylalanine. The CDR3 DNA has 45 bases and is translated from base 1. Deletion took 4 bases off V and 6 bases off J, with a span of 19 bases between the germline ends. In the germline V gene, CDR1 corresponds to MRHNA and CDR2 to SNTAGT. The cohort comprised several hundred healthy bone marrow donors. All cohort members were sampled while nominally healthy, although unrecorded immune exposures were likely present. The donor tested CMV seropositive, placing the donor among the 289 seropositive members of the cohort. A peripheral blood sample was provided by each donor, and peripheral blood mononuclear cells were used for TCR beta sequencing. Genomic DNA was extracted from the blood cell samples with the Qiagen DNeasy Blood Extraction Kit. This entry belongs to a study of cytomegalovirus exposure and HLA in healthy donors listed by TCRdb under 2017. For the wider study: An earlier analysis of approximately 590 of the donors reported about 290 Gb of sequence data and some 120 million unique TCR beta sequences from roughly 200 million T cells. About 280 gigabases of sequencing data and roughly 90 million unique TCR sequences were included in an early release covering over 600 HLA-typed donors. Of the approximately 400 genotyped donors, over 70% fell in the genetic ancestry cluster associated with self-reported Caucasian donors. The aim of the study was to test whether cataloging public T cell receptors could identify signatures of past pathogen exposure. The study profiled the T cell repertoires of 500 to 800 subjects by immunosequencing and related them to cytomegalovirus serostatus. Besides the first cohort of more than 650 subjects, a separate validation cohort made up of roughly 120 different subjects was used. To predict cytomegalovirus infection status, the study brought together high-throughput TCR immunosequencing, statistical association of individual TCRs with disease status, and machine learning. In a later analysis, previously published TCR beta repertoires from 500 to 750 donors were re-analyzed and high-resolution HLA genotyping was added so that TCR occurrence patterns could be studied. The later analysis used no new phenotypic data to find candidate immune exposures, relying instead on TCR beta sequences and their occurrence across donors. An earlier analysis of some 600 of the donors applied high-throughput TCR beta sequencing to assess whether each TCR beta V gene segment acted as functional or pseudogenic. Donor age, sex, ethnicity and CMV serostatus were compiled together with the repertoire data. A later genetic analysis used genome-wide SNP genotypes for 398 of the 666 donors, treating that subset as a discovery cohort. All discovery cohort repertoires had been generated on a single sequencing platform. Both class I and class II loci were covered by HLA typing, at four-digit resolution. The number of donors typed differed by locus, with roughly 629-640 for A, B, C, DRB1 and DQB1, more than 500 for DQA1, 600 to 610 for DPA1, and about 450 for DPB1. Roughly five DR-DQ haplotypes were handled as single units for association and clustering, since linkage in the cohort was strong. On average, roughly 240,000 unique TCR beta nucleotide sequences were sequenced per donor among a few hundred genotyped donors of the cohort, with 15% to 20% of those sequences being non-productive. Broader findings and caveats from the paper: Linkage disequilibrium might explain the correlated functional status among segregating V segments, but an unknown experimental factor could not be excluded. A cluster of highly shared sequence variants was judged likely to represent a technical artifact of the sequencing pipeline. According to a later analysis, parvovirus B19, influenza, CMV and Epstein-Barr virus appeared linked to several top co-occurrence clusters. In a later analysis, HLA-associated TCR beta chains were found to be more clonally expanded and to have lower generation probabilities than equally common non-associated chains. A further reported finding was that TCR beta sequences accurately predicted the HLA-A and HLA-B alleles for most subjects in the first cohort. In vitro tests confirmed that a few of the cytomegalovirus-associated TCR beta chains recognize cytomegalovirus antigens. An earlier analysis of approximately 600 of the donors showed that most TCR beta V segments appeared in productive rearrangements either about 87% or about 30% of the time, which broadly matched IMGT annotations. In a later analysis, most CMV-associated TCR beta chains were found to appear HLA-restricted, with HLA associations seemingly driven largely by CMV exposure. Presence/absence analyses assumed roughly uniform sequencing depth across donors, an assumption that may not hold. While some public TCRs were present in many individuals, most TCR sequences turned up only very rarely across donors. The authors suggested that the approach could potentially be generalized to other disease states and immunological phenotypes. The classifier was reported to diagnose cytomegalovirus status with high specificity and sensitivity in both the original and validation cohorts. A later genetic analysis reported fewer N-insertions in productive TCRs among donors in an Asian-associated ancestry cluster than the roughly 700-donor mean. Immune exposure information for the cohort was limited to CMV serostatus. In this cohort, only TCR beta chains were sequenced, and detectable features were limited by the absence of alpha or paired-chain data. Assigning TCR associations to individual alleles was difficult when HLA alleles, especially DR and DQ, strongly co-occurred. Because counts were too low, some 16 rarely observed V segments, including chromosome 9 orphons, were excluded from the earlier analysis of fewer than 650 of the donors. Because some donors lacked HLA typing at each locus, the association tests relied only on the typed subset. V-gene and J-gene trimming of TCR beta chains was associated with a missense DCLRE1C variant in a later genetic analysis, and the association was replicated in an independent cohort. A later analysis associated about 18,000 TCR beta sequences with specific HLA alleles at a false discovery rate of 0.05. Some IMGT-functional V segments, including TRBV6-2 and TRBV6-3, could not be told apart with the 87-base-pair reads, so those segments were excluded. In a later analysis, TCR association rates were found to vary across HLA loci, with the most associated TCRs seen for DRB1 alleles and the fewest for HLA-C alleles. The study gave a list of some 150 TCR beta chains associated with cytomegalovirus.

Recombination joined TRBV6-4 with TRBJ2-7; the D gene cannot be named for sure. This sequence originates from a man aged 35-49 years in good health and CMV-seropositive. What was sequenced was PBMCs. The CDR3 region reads CASSAPRARTCEQYF. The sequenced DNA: TGTGCCAGCAGTGCTCCACGAGCCCGTACTTGCGAGCAGTACTTC.